These 13 T cell receptor beta chains were sequenced from one sample in a study of control samples from healthy donors and cancer patients. Generated by immunoSEQ multiplex PCR, the TCRdb table keeps only in-frame clones and is missing some. The repertoire holds 100,000 to 150,000 clones, roughly 92% seen once, with roughly 6% in the top ten. Sequences were obtained from blood. All receptors come from a man aged 18 to 29 in good health.

V usage is TRBV20-1 and J usage is TRBJ2-5; 8 nucleotides match TRBD1. J was trimmed by 4 bases and V by 3 bases; bases with no gene match: 7. Germline V lookup: CDR1 DFQATT, CDR2 SNEGSKA (reference sequence). This CDR3 has 14 amino acids. Here the CDR3 reads CSASGTGGGETQYF. The CDR3 DNA sequence: TGCAGTGCTAGTGGCACAGGGGGAGGAGAGACCCAGTACTTC.

The genes are TRBV29-1 and TRBJ1-5, with D possibly TRBD1 on 6 matching bases. The CDR3 contains 16 residues. V lost 6 bases, J lost 2 bases, and 20 bases lay in between. The germline CDR1 and CDR2 sequences are SQVTM and ANQGSEA. The CDR3, as DNA: TGCAGCGTCGGCCCCTCACAGGGAGGGGGCAATCAGCCCCAGCATTTT. This sequence encodes CSVGPSQGGGNQPQHF.

The V and J genes are TRBV24-1 and TRBJ2-3, with D unclear. Germline CDR1 KGHDR, CDR2 SFDVKD. V was cut by 5 bases and J by 1 base, with 6 bases left in between. CDR3 length equals 13 residues. DNA for the CDR3: TGTGCCACCAGTGGATCAGGCACAGATACGCAGTATTTT. Translating it yields CATSGSGTDTQYF.

V and J are TRBV9 and TRBJ1-4; possibly TRBD1 for D (6 bases). The CDR3 spans 14 residues. The V gene's germline CDR1 is SGDLS and CDR2 YYNGEE. Deletions cut 4 bases from V and 5 bases from J, with 12 bases between. CDR3 sequence (DNA): TGTGCCAGCAGCATAGGGGGATTCAATGAAAAACTGTTTTTT. This translates into CASSIGGFNEKLFF.

The V and J genes are TRBV10-3 and TRBJ1-2; D is possibly TRBD1 (6 bases). Trimming stripped 6 bases from V and 2 bases from J, with 13 bases between. The CDR3 loop spans 14 amino acids. In germline, CDR1 is ENHRY, CDR2 SYGVKD. CDR3 sequence reads: CAIRSMGANYGYTF. The CDR3 DNA sequence: TGTGCCATCAGATCGATGGGGGCGAACTATGGCTACACCTTC.

The chain is built from TRBV2 and TRBJ1-5; TRBD1 matches at 7 bases. The CDR3 loop spans 16 amino acids. Germline V lookup: CDR1 SNHLY, CDR2 FYNNEI. J lost 0 bases, V lost 9 bases, and 11 bases had no gene match. The CDR3 DNA reads as TGTGCCAGATCCGGGACAGACAACCATAGCAATCAGCCCCAGCATTTT. This encodes CARSGTDNHSNQPQHF.

V gene TRBV5-6 combines with J gene TRBJ2-3; either TRBD1 or TRBD2 may fit D (5 bases each). Trimming removed 4 bases at V and 1 base at J, with 19 bases between. Germline CDR1 and CDR2: SGHDT and YYEEEE. This CDR3 is built from 17 residues. The CDR3 region is CASSQKRSGTRTDTQYF. For the CDR3, the DNA is TGTGCCAGCAGCCAAAAAAGATCCGGGACCCGCACAGATACGCAGTATTTT.

V is TRBV2 and J is TRBJ2-5; 10 nucleotides agree with TRBD1. Germline trimming cut 4 bases from V and 6 bases from J; bases unmatched to any gene: 5. Germline V gene sequence: CDR1 SNHLY, CDR2 FYNNEI. The CDR3 extends over 14 amino acids. The DNA for the CDR3 is TGTGCCAGCAGTGGACAGGGGGCGGGTCAGACCCAGTACTTC. As protein: CASSGQGAGQTQYF.

This clone appeared a single time. The chain joins TRBV2 to TRBJ1-2, with 10 bases fitting TRBD1. Trimming at V came to 6 bases and at J to 8 bases, leaving 6 bases not matched to a gene. This CDR3 is 13 amino acids long. CDR1 and CDR2 (germline): SNHLY, FYNNEI. Here the CDR3 DNA reads TGTGCCAGCAGCCGACAGGGGGCGCGGGGCTACACCTTC. Its translation: CASSRQGARGYTF.

V usage is TRBV20-1 and J usage is TRBJ1-1, with D hard to call. Trimming removed 5 bases at V and 2 bases at J, with 6 bases between. CDR1 is DFQATT and CDR2 is SNEGSKA in the germline V gene (reference sequence). The CDR3 extends over 11 amino acids. CDR3 region: CSAPRNTEAFF. The DNA for the CDR3 is TGCAGTGCTCCAAGAAACACTGAAGCTTTCTTT.

The gene calls are TRBV11-3 and TRBJ2-1, with a weak D call TRBD2 (5 bases). The V and J ends lost 5 bases and 0 bases respectively, with 11 bases between them. This CDR3 has 15 residues. Germline values: CDR1 SGHNT, CDR2 YENEEA. The CDR3 DNA follows: TGTGCCAGCAGCCGAGGGCCCAGCTCCTACAATGAGCAGTTCTTC. Translating it yields CASSRGPSSYNEQFF.

The rearrangement links TRBV5-1 to TRBJ1-1, with TRBD1 as a possible D gene (5 bases). This CDR3 spans 14 amino acids. V shed 6 bases and J shed 6 bases, with 18 bases lying between them. From germline, CDR1 is SGHRS and CDR2 YFSETQ. CDR3: CASTFTGGPAEAFF. The CDR3 DNA reads TGCGCCAGCACCTTTACAGGAGGGCCCGCTGAAGCTTTCTTT.

This clone appeared once. The genes are TRBV5-6 and TRBJ2-7; D is perhaps TRBD1 or TRBD2 (5 bases each). With 4 bases removed from V and 7 bases from J, the gap between germline ends came to 15 bases. CDR1 and CDR2 (germline): SGHDT, YYEEEE. CDR3 length equals 13 residues. As DNA, the CDR3 is TGTGCCAGCAGCCCTCCGGGTTGGGGGGAGCAGTACTTC. Translated, it gives CASSPPGWGEQYF.